Below are 32 T cell receptor beta chains sequenced from a single sample in a study of blood T cells in healthy people across ages. Next came a second PCR, run for about 6 to 11 cycles, which used a sample-barcoded 5' primer along with a J-beta primer mix. TCRdb itself ran the 5' RACE reads through MiXCR, one entry per CDR3 protein. The sample has 550,000 to 800,000 distinct CDR3 sequences, approximately 30% seen once. What was sequenced was blood. The receptors originated from an elderly woman in good health.

Concerning this clonotype itself: One base away lies a much larger clone, so this may be a sequencing read error. This rearrangement joins TRBV2 to TRBJ2-1; TRBD1 might be the D (5 bases). The DNA end is a closer match to TRBJ2-7, so the J assignment may be wrong. CDR3 length equals 14 residues. Germline V gives CDR1 SNHLY, CDR2 FYNNEI. In DNA form, the CDR3 reads TGTGCCAGCAGAGTCTTAGCAGGGTACAATGAGCAGTACTTC. Amino acid sequence: CASRVLAGYNEQYF.

This clonotype was counted between two and nine times. The chain employs TRBV18 and TRBJ1-5; 8 bases match TRBD1. The germline V gene has CDR1 KGHSH and CDR2 LQKENI. The V and J ends lost 3 bases and 6 bases, in that order; junction bases with no gene match: 4. This CDR3 has 14 residues. DNA of the CDR3: TGTGCCAGCTCACCTGGACAGGGACCTCAGCCCCAGCATTTT. This gives the protein CASSPGQGPQPQHF.

V and J are TRBV20-1 and TRBJ2-1, with a possible D match to TRBD2 (5 bases). Germline CDR1 is DFQATT and CDR2 is SNEGSKA (reference sequence). The CDR3 loop spans 14 amino acids. Trimming pared 6 bases from V and 4 bases from J, leaving 16 bases between. CDR3 DNA sequence: TGCAGTGCCTCAATGAGCGGCCCTTACAATGAGCAGTTCTTC. As protein: CSASMSGPYNEQFF.

The genes are TRBV7-2 and TRBJ1-2; perhaps TRBD1 as D (6 bases). With 1 base removed from V and 13 bases from J, the gap between germline ends came to 13 bases. Germline CDR1 and CDR2: SGHTA and FQGNSA. The CDR3 runs to 12 residues. CDR3 bases: TGTGCCAGCAGCTTAGGGACAGATAAGGGCACCTTC. Amino acids: CASSLGTDKGTF.

Concerning this clonotype itself: This may come from a read error, since a much larger clone is one base off. The chain has TRBV20-1 and TRBJ2-1, with TRBD1 matching over 7 bases. J lost 5 bases, V lost 7 bases, and 14 bases had no gene match. The CDR3 length is 15 residues. Germline loops: CDR1 DFQATT, CDR2 SNEGSKA (reference sequence). The DNA for the CDR3 is TGCAGTGGGGAGAAGAGGGGGCACCTCCACAATGAGCAGTTCTTC. Its protein product is CSGEKRGHLHNEQFF.

In this sample, this clonotype turned up many times. CDR3 DNA: TGTGCCAGCAGTGATGTGGGGGGGCCCCAAGAGACCCAGTACTTC. Amino acid sequence: CASSDVGGPQETQYF. The rearrangement uses TRBV2 and TRBJ2-5, with D perhaps TRBD2 (7 bases). CDR3 length: 15 amino acids. The germline V gene has CDR1 SNHLY and CDR2 FYNNEI. V was clipped by 3 bases and J by 1 base, with 12 bases between them.

This clonotype was observed many times. This may stem from a read error, because a much larger clone lies one nucleotide away. The rearrangement links TRBV5-1 to TRBJ2-7; a possible D gene is TRBD1 (6 bases). CDR3 size: 13 residues. Per the germline V gene, CDR1 is SGHRS and CDR2 is YFSETQ. The DNA of the CDR3 is TGCACCAGCAGTCTCGAGGGGGTTTACGAGCAGTACTTC. Its translation is CTSSLEGVYEQYF.

As regards this clonotype: Since a much larger clone is just one base distant, this may be a read error. The conserved phenylalanine or tryptophan normally closing the CDR3 is absent here, so this likely arose from a read error. The rearrangement links TRBV12-3 or TRBV12-4 to TRBJ1-5; 8 nucleotides match TRBD1. The CDR3 is made up of 14 amino acids. J gave up 6 bases and V 4 bases, and 5 bases lay outside the gene matches. The CDR3 is CASSWTGIGQPQHL. For the CDR3, the DNA is TGTGCCAGCAGTTGGACAGGGATCGGTCAGCCCCAGCATTTG.

This clonotype has at least ten counts. V gene TRBV12-3 or TRBV12-4 combines with J gene TRBJ1-2; D gene unclear. V was pared by 4 bases and J by 8 bases, with 14 bases between. This CDR3 has 13 amino acids. As DNA, the CDR3 is TGTGCCAGCAGTTGGGAGGAGTCTAAAGGCTACACCTTC. Protein sequence: CASSWEESKGYTF.

Worth noting for this clonotype: This could be a read error, since a much larger clone is one nucleotide away. The chain recombines TRBV2 with TRBJ2-1, with 9 bases matching TRBD1. This CDR3 has 15 amino acids. Trimming removed 6 bases from V and 13 bases from J; junction bases left unmatched: 16. The germline gives CDR1 SNHLY, CDR2 FYNNEI. The CDR3 DNA is TGTGCCAGCAGCGCCGGGACAGGGTTTTGGGAGACCCAGTTCTTC. Translated, it gives CASSAGTGFWETQFF.

The chain couples TRBV10-3 to TRBJ1-4; D might be TRBD1 (5 bases). The CDR3 extends over 11 amino acids. In germline, CDR1 is ENHRY, CDR2 SYGVKD. Deletions cut 10 bases from V and 10 bases from J, with 13 bases between. The CDR3 loop reads CATGTDVKLFF. The DNA for the CDR3 is TGTGCCACCGGGACGGATGTAAAACTGTTTTTT.

This clonotype showed up many times. The chain carries TRBV3-1 and TRBJ2-5; TRBD1 aligns across 9 bases. The trim removed 3 bases at V and 1 base at J, leaving 15 bases unmatched. Germline CDR1 and CDR2: LGHDT and YNNKEL (reference sequence). CDR3 length: 19 amino acids. The CDR3 DNA reads as TGTGCCAGCAGCCAGAGAGGTGGGACAGGGAGGACCTTCCAAGAGACCCAGTACTTC. Its translation is CASSQRGGTGRTFQETQYF.

V gene TRBV27 combines with J gene TRBJ1-1; D is uncertain. Germline CDR1 MNHEY, CDR2 SMNVEV (reference sequence). Trimming took off 2 bases at V and 1 base at J, with 14 bases between the two ends. This CDR3 has 16 amino acids. This chain's CDR3 is CASSLSGWQTNTEAFF. In DNA, the CDR3 is TGTGCCAGCAGTTTAAGCGGCTGGCAGACGAACACTGAAGCTTTCTTT.

The chain recombines TRBV9 with TRBJ2-7; D may be TRBD2 (5 bases). The CDR3 is 15 amino acids. Trimming took 3 bases from V and 0 from J, leaving 13 bases between them. Germline CDR1 is SGDLS and CDR2 is YYNGEE. CDR3 nucleotide sequence: TGTGCCAGCAGCGCCGGGATCAGCGTCTCCTACGAGCAGTACTTC. Translating gives CASSAGISVSYEQYF.

Comments on this clonotype: This may come from a read error, since a much larger clone is one base off. V and J are TRBV2 and TRBJ1-5; D ambiguous. Trimming pared 11 bases from V and 0 bases from J, leaving 11 bases between. This CDR3 contains 13 residues. CDR1 is SNHLY and CDR2 is FYNNEI in the germline V gene. CDR3 loop: CAGNRNSNQPQHF. The DNA of the CDR3 is TGTGCCGGCAATAGAAATAGCAATCAGCCCCAGCATTTT.

In its sample, this clonotype was seen many times. The DNA for the CDR3 is TGCAGTGCTAGAGTTAACAGGGGGGAGACCCAGTACTTC. This codes for CSARVNRGETQYF. The chain couples TRBV20-1 to TRBJ2-5, with 8 bases matching TRBD1. V was pared by 1 base and J by 5 bases, with 3 bases of the junction left unmatched. Germline CDR1 is DFQATT and CDR2 is SNEGSKA (reference sequence). The CDR3 contains 13 residues.

The J gene is TRBJ1-1, the V gene TRBV5-4; 7 nucleotides line up with TRBD1. J gave up 8 bases and V 4 bases, and 5 bases lay outside the gene matches. There are 12 residues in the CDR3. The V gene's germline CDR1 is SGHNT and CDR2 YYREEE (reference sequence). The CDR3 DNA sequence: TGTGCCAGCAGCCCGGACAGGAGAGAAGCTTTCTTT. As protein: CASSPDRREAFF.

This clonotype was counted once. The chain links TRBV7-3 to TRBJ1-1; D perhaps matches TRBD1 (5 bases). The CDR3 sequence is 14 residues long. Deletions cut 5 bases from V and 2 bases from J, with 12 bases between. Germline V gene lookup returns CDR1 SGHTA and CDR2 FQGTGA. The CDR3 loop reads CASSRTTANTEAFF. As DNA, the CDR3 is TGTGCCAGCAGCCGAACGACAGCCAACACTGAAGCTTTCTTT.

This rearrangement joins TRBV7-2 to TRBJ2-5; 10 nucleotides align to TRBD2. The last part of the DNA fits TRBJ2-7 better; the J call may be wrong. The CDR3 runs to 15 residues. Germline CDR1 reads SGHTA; CDR2 reads FQGNSA. The CDR3 region is CASSPTSGKTYEQYF. Here the CDR3 DNA reads TGTGCCAGCAGCCCTACTAGCGGGAAAACCTACGAGCAGTACTTC.

This chain connects TRBV5-1 to TRBJ1-6; D unclear. CDR3 length: 16 amino acids. V was clipped by 0 bases and J by 7 bases, with 14 bases between them. Germline V CDR1 and CDR2: SGHRS, YFSETQ. The CDR3: CASSLGPARRNSPLHF. The DNA of the CDR3 is TGCGCCAGCAGCTTGGGTCCGGCCAGGAGGAATTCACCCCTCCACTTT.

With respect to this clonotype: At one end, the junction sequence differs from germline, possibly due to a read error. The chain employs TRBV7-2 and TRBJ2-7; possible D gene TRBD2, 5 bases. The CDR3 extends over 13 amino acids. Germline V gene lookup returns CDR1 SGHTA and CDR2 FQGNSA. The CDR3 loop reads CASSFGVSYERYF. The DNA for the CDR3 is TGTGCCAGCAGCTTCGGGGTTTCCTACGAGCGGTACTTC.

This clonotype occurred many times. This chain uses TRBV3-1 with TRBJ1-2, with D uncertain. Trimming took 0 bases from V and 8 from J, leaving 4 bases between them. CDR1 is LGHDT and CDR2 is YNNKEL in the germline V gene (reference sequence). The CDR3 is made up of 11 amino acids. CDR3 region: CASSQEGGYTF. The CDR3 region has the DNA TGTGCCAGCAGCCAAGAGGGGGGCTACACCTTC. Full variable domain (rest looked up from reference TRBV3-1 and TRBJ1-2): DTAVSQTPKYLVTQMGNDKSIKCEQNLGHDTMYWYKQDSKKFLKIMFSYNNKELIINETVPNRFSPKSPDKAHLNLHINSLELGDSAVYFCASSQEGGYTFGSGTRLTVV.

V gene TRBV29-1 combines with J gene TRBJ1-1, with D unclear. CDR3 length: 13 residues. V lost 6 bases to trimming and J lost 1 base, with 12 bases between them. CDR1 is SQVTM, CDR2 ANQGSEA, per germline. CDR3 sequence (DNA): TGCAGCGTGGTGCTTATGACGAACACTGAAGCTTTCTTT. Its protein is CSVVLMTNTEAFF.

The rearrangement links TRBV7-2 to TRBJ2-7; D might be TRBD1 (5 bases). The J call may be wrong; the DNA end is better matched by TRBJ2-5. The CDR3 is made up of 13 amino acids. Germline loops: CDR1 SGHTA, CDR2 FQGNSA. As DNA, the CDR3 is TGTACCAGCAGCTCAGGGTCTTCCGAGACCCAGTACTTC. Amino acids: CTSSSGSSETQYF.

This clonotype has at least ten counts. The V call is TRBV11-2, the J call TRBJ2-1; D not certain. The germline V gene has CDR1 SGHAT and CDR2 FQNNGV. The CDR3 runs 13 residues. Trimming cost V 4 bases and J 4 bases, with 8 bases left between them. The CDR3 region has the DNA TGTGCCAGCAGCTCCCGACTTTACAATGAGCAGTTCTTC. Its translation: CASSSRLYNEQFF.

At least ten counts were recorded for this clonotype. CDR3 in amino acids: CASSALPGTALHEQYF. CDR3 DNA: TGTGCCAGCAGCGCCTTACCCGGGACAGCCCTCCACGAGCAGTACTTC. The chain employs TRBV5-5 and TRBJ2-7, with 7 bases identical to TRBD1. Germline lookup yields CDR1 SGHKS and CDR2 YYEKEE (reference sequence). CDR3 length: 16 amino acids. V lost 4 bases and J lost 5; bases outside the gene matches: 15.

This clonotype was found many times. This chain links TRBV9 with TRBJ2-5; 7 nucleotides align to TRBD1. V gave up 1 base and J gave up 2 bases; unmatched junction bases: 2. The germline CDR1 and CDR2 sequences are SGDLS and YYNGEE. This CDR3 is built from 14 residues. The CDR3 here is CASSVRDSQETQYF. CDR3 coding DNA: TGTGCCAGCAGCGTAAGGGACAGTCAAGAGACCCAGTACTTC.

This clonotype was seen ten or more times. The genes are TRBV30 and TRBJ1-2, with 7 positions matching TRBD1. The CDR3 has 12 amino acids. Losses at the gene ends were 5 bases for V and 7 bases for J; bases not matched to a gene: 7. CDR1 is GTSNPN and CDR2 is SVGIG in the germline V gene (reference sequence). The CDR3 loop reads CAWELYRGGYTF. The CDR3 DNA is TGTGCCTGGGAGCTCTACAGGGGTGGCTACACCTTC.

This clonotype was recorded many times. The V call is TRBV5-1, the J call TRBJ2-5; D is uncertain. The CDR3 sequence is 14 residues long. Looked up from germline, CDR1 is SGHRS and CDR2 is YFSETQ. With 5 bases removed from V and 1 base from J, the gap between germline ends came to 12 bases. The CDR3 loop reads CASRTDSSQETQYF. The CDR3 region has the DNA TGCGCCAGCAGAACGGATAGCAGCCAAGAGACCCAGTACTTC.

Comment on this clonotype: A read error may explain this, as a much larger clone is one base away. The chain couples TRBV7-2 to TRBJ1-5, with D maybe TRBD1 (5 bases). The V end lost 2 bases, the J end lost 3 bases, and 11 bases lay between the germline ends. CDR1 is SGHTA, CDR2 FQGNSA, per germline. The CDR3 spans 15 residues. For the CDR3, the DNA is TGTGCCAGCAGCTTAATACGGGGGGTCAATCAGCCCCAGCATTTT. Translated, it gives CASSLIRGVNQPQHF. Full variable domain (remainder filled in from reference TRBV7-2 and TRBJ1-5): GAGVSQSPSNKVTEKGKDVELRCDPISGHTALYWYRQSLGQGLEFLIYFQGNSAPDKSGLPSDRFSAERTGGSVSTLTIQRTQQEDSAVYLCASSLIRGVNQPQHFGDGTRLSIL.

This clonotype has only a few counts. The chain has TRBV6-1 and TRBJ2-2; D may be TRBD1 or TRBD2 (5 bases each). The V gene lost 10 bases and the J gene lost 0 bases, with 12 bases spanning the gap. Germline V gives CDR1 MNHNS, CDR2 SASEGT. The CDR3 is made up of 14 amino acids. CDR3 DNA: TGTGCCACCTGGGGACGGTCGAACACCGGGGAGCTGTTTTTT. Translated, it gives CATWGRSNTGELFF.

The chain uses TRBV6-1 and TRBJ1-4, with 8 positions matching TRBD1. This CDR3 region has 15 residues. After removal of 4 bases from V and 6 bases from J, the junction contained 7 bases not matched to a gene. CDR1 MNHNS and CDR2 SASEGT come from the germline V gene. CDR3 amino acids: CASSAIGQGDEKLFF. The CDR3 region has the DNA TGTGCCAGCAGTGCCATCGGACAGGGAGATGAAAAACTGTTTTTT.